Presented here are 30 T cell receptor beta chains from one specimen sequenced in a study of T cell repertoires in cytomegalovirus infection. TCRdb re-called the reads through MiXCR, storing one row per CDR3 protein. The repertoire has more than 400,000 distinct CDR3 sequences, around a quarter of them found once; the top ten carry less than 15%. The source material was PBMCs. These receptors all stem from a human donor in good health (CMV status not recorded). Some clones in this sample may be carry-over from other donors' samples.

This clonotype was recorded a few times. This chain connects TRBV12-3 or TRBV12-4 to TRBJ1-4; a weak D match, TRBD1 (5 bases). With 4 bases removed from V and 4 bases from J, the gap between germline ends came to 16 bases. The CDR3 contains 16 residues. CDR3 bases: TGTGCCAGCAGTTCACTTCCGGGACTGTATAATGAAAAACTGTTTTTT. This encodes CASSSLPGLYNEKLFF.

This clonotype was observed a few times. The gene calls are TRBV7-9 and TRBJ1-1; TRBD1 might be the D (5 bases). CDR1 SEHNR and CDR2 FQNEAQ come from the germline V gene (reference sequence). The CDR3 has 14 residues. Trimming shortened V by 1 base and J by 6 bases, and 12 bases separated the two germline ends. CDR3 loop: CASSLGGGSPEAFF. CDR3 bases: TGTGCCAGCAGCTTAGGGGGGGGGAGCCCTGAAGCTTTCTTT.

The V and J genes are TRBV25-1 and TRBJ1-1; D unclear. The length of the CDR3 is 10 residues. V was clipped by 6 bases and J by 9 bases, with 8 bases between them. The germline CDR1 and CDR2 sequences are MGHDK and SYGVNS. The CDR3 region is CASRGLKAFF. In DNA, the CDR3 is TGTGCCAGCAGAGGGTTAAAAGCTTTCTTT. Drawing the rest from reference TRBV25-1 and TRBJ1-1, the complete variable domain is EADIYQTPRYLVIGTGKKITLECSQTMGHDKMYWYQQDPGMELHLIHYSYGVNSTEKGDLSSESTVSRIRTEHFPLTLESARPSHTSQYLCASRGLKAFFGQGTRLTVV.

The CDR3 protein is CSALYAGELFF. The CDR3 region has the DNA TGCAGCGCTCTATACGCCGGGGAGCTGTTTTTT. The chain combines TRBV29-1 with TRBJ2-2, with unresolved D. V shed 7 bases and J shed 6 bases, with 9 bases lying between them. Per the germline V gene, CDR1 is SQVTM and CDR2 is ANQGSEA. The CDR3 runs 11 residues.

V usage is TRBV6-6 and J usage is TRBJ2-3; a weak D match, TRBD2 (5 bases). Germline values: CDR1 MNHNY, CDR2 SVGAGI (reference sequence). The V end lost 11 bases, the J end lost 0 bases, and 18 bases lay between the germline ends. The CDR3 runs to 15 residues. The CDR3 DNA is TGTGCCTCCACCGGGAACTACTATAGCACAGATACGCAGTATTTT. This sequence encodes CASTGNYYSTDTQYF.

This clonotype was picked up one time. CDR3 loop: CSARPPRGVNTEAFF. The CDR3 region has the DNA TGCAGTGCTAGACCGCCACGCGGAGTGAACACTGAAGCTTTCTTT. The chain couples TRBV20-1 to TRBJ1-1; D call uncertain. The V end was cut by 2 bases, the J end by 0 bases, with 13 bases between. CDR3 length equals 15 residues. Germline loops: CDR1 DFQATT, CDR2 SNEGSKA (reference sequence).

This clonotype was observed once. The chain joins TRBV24-1 to TRBJ2-3, with D uncertain. CDR1 and CDR2 (germline): KGHDR, SFDVKD. V was shortened by 3 bases and J by 11 bases, with 14 bases between the two germline ends. This CDR3 has 13 residues. The CDR3 here is CATSDPPGPLQYF. The CDR3 nucleotides are TGTGCCACCAGTGATCCACCGGGCCCTTTGCAGTATTTT.

The chain is built from TRBV4-2 and TRBJ2-7; 11 bases are a match to TRBD2. Trimming removed 4 bases from V and 1 base from J; junction bases left unmatched: 3. This CDR3 has 15 residues. Germline-derived CDR1 and CDR2 are LGHNA and YNFKEQ. CDR3 sequence: CASSRLAGQSYEQYF. CDR3 DNA sequence: TGTGCCAGCAGCCGACTAGCGGGACAGTCCTACGAGCAGTACTTC.

This clonotype was observed many times. The CDR3 DNA is TGTGCCAGCAGCTTATACCTAGGATTAGAGACCCAGTACTTC. Translation gives CASSLYLGLETQYF. V and J are TRBV7-2 and TRBJ2-5; no clear D. V lost 2 bases to trimming and J lost 4 bases, with 11 bases between them. The CDR3 loop spans 14 amino acids. The germline V gene encodes CDR1 SGHTA and CDR2 FQGNSA.

This clonotype occurred many times. V and J are TRBV12-3 or TRBV12-4 and TRBJ2-3; no clear D. V shed 5 bases and J shed 1 base, with 13 bases lying between them. This CDR3 is 15 amino acids long. For the CDR3, the DNA is TGTGCCAGCAGTCTAGGCCTCGGCGGCACAGATACGCAGTATTTT. Its protein product is CASSLGLGGTDTQYF.

The table lists this clonotype with a few counts. The J gene is TRBJ2-1, the V gene TRBV7-3, with D tentatively TRBD2 (6 bases). Germline CDR1 is SGHTA and CDR2 is FQGTGA. This CDR3 has 15 residues. V gave up 8 bases and J gave up 4 bases, with 18 bases separating them. CDR3 amino acids: CASGSRDSHYNEQFF. For the CDR3, the DNA is TGTGCCAGCGGCAGCCGGGACTCCCATTACAATGAGCAGTTCTTC. Variable domain in full (rest from reference TRBV7-3 and TRBJ2-1): GAGVSQTPSNKVTEKGKYVELRCDPISGHTALYWYRQSLGQGPEFLIYFQGTGAADDSGLPNDRFFAVRPEGSVSTLKIQRTERGDSAVYLCASGSRDSHYNEQFFGPGTRLTVL.

This sequence joins TRBV12-3 or TRBV12-4 and TRBJ1-2; the D gene is possibly TRBD1 (5 bases). Trimming removed 7 bases from V and 0 bases from J, with 15 bases in between. The CDR3 loop spans 15 amino acids. The CDR3 sequence: CASTFSGRANYGYTF. CDR3 nucleotides: TGTGCCAGCACCTTTTCAGGGAGGGCTAACTATGGCTACACCTTC.

This clonotype was counted ten times or more. The CDR3 bases are TGTGCCAGCAGCTTAGAACCCGGGAGTAGAGAGACCCAGTACTTC. It codes for CASSLEPGSRETQYF. The rearrangement links TRBV7-2 to TRBJ2-5; possible D gene TRBD2, 6 bases. CDR3 length equals 15 residues. The V end lost 1 base, the J end lost 4 bases, and 13 bases lay between the germline ends. Germline CDR1 reads SGHTA; CDR2 reads FQGNSA.

The V gene is TRBV7-9, the J gene TRBJ2-5; D is unclear. Trimming stripped 1 base from V and 7 bases from J, with 13 bases between. Looked up from germline, CDR1 is SEHNR and CDR2 is FQNEAQ (reference sequence). The CDR3 is 14 amino acids. CDR3 loop: CASSLVGPEGTQYF. CDR3 nucleotide sequence: TGTGCCAGCAGCTTAGTCGGACCAGAAGGGACCCAGTACTTC.

This chain connects TRBV28 to TRBJ2-3; the D gene is possibly TRBD2 (5 bases). The CDR3 covers 16 residues. The ends were cut back, 3 bases at V and 2 bases at J, with 15 bases in the middle. CDR1 and CDR2 from the germline V gene are MDHEN and SYDVKM. This chain's CDR3 is CASSFGVPGNTDTQYF. CDR3 nucleotides: TGTGCCAGCAGTTTCGGGGTTCCGGGCAACACAGATACGCAGTATTTT.

There are a few counts of this clonotype. The J gene is TRBJ2-5, the V gene TRBV7-9; 7 bases align to TRBD1. With 1 base clipped from V and 3 bases from J, the junction kept 8 bases outside the gene matches. Germline V gene lookup returns CDR1 SEHNR and CDR2 FQNEAQ (reference sequence). This CDR3 spans 16 amino acids. This CDR3 reads CASSLGNRGFEETQYF. The CDR3 coding sequence is TGTGCCAGCAGCTTAGGGAACAGGGGATTTGAAGAGACCCAGTACTTC.

This clonotype was seen a handful of times. Here the CDR3 DNA reads TGTGCCAGTAGTCCGGATCTGGGACAGGCGGGGACTGAAGCTTTCTTT. This sequence encodes CASSPDLGQAGTEAFF. The genes are TRBV19 and TRBJ1-1, with 8 bases lining up with TRBD1. With 5 bases clipped from V and 5 bases from J, the junction kept 13 bases outside the gene matches. The CDR3 runs to 16 residues. The germline gives CDR1 LNHDA, CDR2 SQIVND (reference sequence).

This clonotype was recorded only once. The chain joins TRBV27 to TRBJ2-7; 10 nucleotides agree with TRBD2. Germline V gene lookup returns CDR1 MNHEY and CDR2 SMNVEV (reference sequence). J lost 5 bases, V lost 6 bases, and 10 bases had no gene match. This CDR3 comprises 15 residues. The CDR3 reads CASRPSSGSWNEQYF. The CDR3 bases are TGTGCCAGCAGGCCCTCTAGCGGGAGTTGGAACGAGCAGTACTTC.

Ten or more counts support this clonotype. V and J are TRBV28 and TRBJ1-1, with TRBD1 matching over 7 bases. CDR1 and CDR2 (germline): MDHEN, SYDVKM. V was clipped by 2 bases and J by 7 bases; unmatched bases: 7. The CDR3 has 14 amino acids. CDR3 coding DNA: TGTGCCAGCAGTTTAGACAGGGTGAGGGATGAAGCTTTCTTT. Translation: CASSLDRVRDEAFF.

This clonotype showed up many times. The chain couples TRBV7-8 to TRBJ1-6; D is uncertain. Germline lookup yields CDR1 SGHVS and CDR2 FQNEAQ. CDR3 length: 16 residues. V lost 5 bases and J 5 bases, leaving 16 bases between the germline ends. DNA for the CDR3: TGTGCCAGCAGCACCCGGACCGCCCGAAATAATTCACCCCTCCACTTT. It codes for CASSTRTARNNSPLHF.

The chain uses TRBV7-6 and TRBJ1-4; the D gene is possibly TRBD1 (5 bases). Germline values: CDR1 SGHVS, CDR2 FNYEAQ. V gave up 7 bases and J gave up 5 bases, with 17 bases separating them. The CDR3 consists of 15 residues. The CDR3, as DNA: TGTGCCAGCACCCCTAACCGGGGCTCCAATGAAAAACTGTTTTTT. Translated: CASTPNRGSNEKLFF. Combining the CDR3 with reference TRBV7-6 and TRBJ1-4 gives the whole variable domain GAGVSQSPRYKVTKRGQDVALRCDPISGHVSLYWYRQALGQGPEFLTYFNYEAQQDKSGLPNDRFSAERPEGSISTLTIQRTEQRDSAMYRCASTPNRGSNEKLFFGSGTQLSVL.

The rearrangement links TRBV29-1 to TRBJ2-1; 7 bases fit TRBD1. Germline V gene data show CDR1 as SQVTM and CDR2 as ANQGSEA. This CDR3 contains 15 residues. Trimming removed 6 bases from V and 1 base from J; junction bases left unmatched: 9. The CDR3 loop reads CSVVTGDRSYNEQFF. CDR3 DNA sequence: TGCAGCGTAGTAACAGGGGATAGGTCCTACAATGAGCAGTTCTTC.

This clonotype was observed a few times. The chain is built from TRBV6-5 and TRBJ2-6, with TRBD1 matching 9 bases. From germline, CDR1 is MNHEY and CDR2 SVGAGI. V lost 0 bases to trimming and J lost 0 bases; unmatched junction nucleotides: 0. This CDR3 is 17 amino acids long. The CDR3: CASSYSGQGSGANVLTF. In nucleotides, the CDR3 is TGTGCCAGCAGTTACTCGGGACAGGGCTCTGGGGCCAACGTCCTGACTTTC.

This clonotype occurred a few times. The gene calls are TRBV12-3 or TRBV12-4 and TRBJ2-2; tentative D call: TRBD1 (5 bases). Deletions cut 3 bases from V and 6 bases from J, with 14 bases between. This CDR3 spans 15 amino acids. The CDR3 region is CASSFGQGSPGELFF. In DNA, the CDR3 is TGTGCCAGCAGTTTCGGCCAGGGAAGTCCCGGGGAGCTGTTTTTT.

This clonotype was found many times. This chain uses TRBV7-2 with TRBJ2-4, with a possible D match to TRBD1 (5 bases). Trimming took 4 bases from V and 3 from J, leaving 16 bases between them. The CDR3 sequence is 16 residues long. Germline V gene data show CDR1 as SGHTA and CDR2 as FQGNSA. In DNA, the CDR3 is TGTGCCAGCAGCTCATTAGGGGTAGTAGTCAAAAACATTCAGTACTTC. Translation: CASSSLGVVVKNIQYF.

In its sample, this clonotype was seen a few times. This chain uses TRBV28 with TRBJ1-2, with 9 positions matching TRBD1. This CDR3 is 14 amino acids long. Germline V gene sequence: CDR1 MDHEN, CDR2 SYDVKM. V gave up 9 bases and J gave up 8 bases; unmatched junction bases: 13. The CDR3 protein is CASRVGQGFGGYTF. For the CDR3, the DNA is TGTGCCAGTCGTGTGGGACAGGGATTCGGAGGCTACACCTTC.

V is TRBV7-9 and J is TRBJ1-4; D might be TRBD1 (5 bases). Germline V gene data show CDR1 as SEHNR and CDR2 as FQNEAQ (reference sequence). V shed 3 bases and J shed 8 bases, with 28 bases lying between them. This CDR3 is 19 amino acids long. The DNA for the CDR3 is TGTGCCAGCAGCTTCCAATCACCGGGACGGATCAGTCCGGGGGAAAAACTGTTTTTT. Its protein is CASSFQSPGRISPGEKLFF.

This clonotype was counted at least ten times. The chain joins TRBV12-3 or TRBV12-4 to TRBJ1-5; D unclear. This CDR3 is built from 13 residues. V was cut by 1 base and J by 9 bases, with 10 bases left in between. In DNA form, the CDR3 reads TGTGCCAGCAGTTTAGGTACGGCGAGGCCCCAGCATTTT. This encodes CASSLGTARPQHF.

The table lists this clonotype with many counts. This chain links TRBV7-2 with TRBJ2-3, with 12 bases lining up with TRBD2. This CDR3 region has 16 residues. V shed 5 bases, J shed 4 bases, and the junction held 7 bases outside the gene matches. The germline V gene has CDR1 SGHTA and CDR2 FQGNSA. This chain's CDR3 is CASSTRLAGEADTQYF. The CDR3 coding sequence is TGTGCCAGCAGCACGCGACTAGCGGGGGAGGCAGATACGCAGTATTTT.

V is TRBV12-5 and J is TRBJ2-5, with D possibly matching TRBD1 (6 bases). This CDR3 contains 13 residues. V was clipped by 7 bases and J by 5 bases, with 14 bases between them. CDR1 LGHNT and CDR2 FRNRAP come from the germline V gene. The CDR3, as DNA: TGTGCTAGTGCTTCACAGGGTACGGAGACCCAGTACTTC. Translation gives CASASQGTETQYF.